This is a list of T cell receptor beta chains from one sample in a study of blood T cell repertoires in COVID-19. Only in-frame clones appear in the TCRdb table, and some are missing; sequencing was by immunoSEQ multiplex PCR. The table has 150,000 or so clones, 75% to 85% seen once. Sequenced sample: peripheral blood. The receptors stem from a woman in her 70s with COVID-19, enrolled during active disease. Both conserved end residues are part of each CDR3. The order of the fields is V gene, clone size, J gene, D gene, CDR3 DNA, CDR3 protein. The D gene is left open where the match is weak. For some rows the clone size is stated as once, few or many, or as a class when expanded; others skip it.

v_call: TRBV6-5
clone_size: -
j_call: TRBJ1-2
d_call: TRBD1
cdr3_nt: TGTGCCAGCAGCGACTCGACAGGGACGGGTGGCTACACCTTC
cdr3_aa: CASSDSTGTGGYTF

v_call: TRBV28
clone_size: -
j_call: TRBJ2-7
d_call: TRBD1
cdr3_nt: TGTGCCAGCAGCCTAAGCCACAGGGGATCCTACGAGCAGTACTTC
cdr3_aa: CASSLSHRGSYEQYF

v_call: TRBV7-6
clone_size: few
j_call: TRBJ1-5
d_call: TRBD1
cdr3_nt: TGTGCCAGCAGCTCCCACAGGGGAGGTGGCGTATTGAGCAATCAGCCCCAGCATTTT
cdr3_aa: CASSSHRGGGVLSNQPQHF

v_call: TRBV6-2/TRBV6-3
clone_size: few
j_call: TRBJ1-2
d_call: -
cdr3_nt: TGTGCCAGCAGTCTCCAGGTGGACTATGGCTACACCTTC
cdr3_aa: CASSLQVDYGYTF

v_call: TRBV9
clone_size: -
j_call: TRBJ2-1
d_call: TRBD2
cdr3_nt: TGTGCCAGCAGCGTAGGCCAAGCGGGGGTTTCGCAAGCGCAGTTCTTC
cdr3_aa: CASSVGQAGVSQAQFF

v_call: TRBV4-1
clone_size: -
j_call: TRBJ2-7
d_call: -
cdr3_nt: TGCGCCAGCAGCCAAGAAGCGGCCAAACAGTACTTC
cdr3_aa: CASSQEAAKQYF

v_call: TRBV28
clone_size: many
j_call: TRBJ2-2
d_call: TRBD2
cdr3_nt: TGTGCCAGCAGAACCCTGGCGGGGGGAAATACCGGGGAGCTGTTTTTT
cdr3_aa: CASRTLAGGNTGELFF

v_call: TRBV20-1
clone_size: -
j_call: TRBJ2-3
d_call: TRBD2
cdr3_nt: TGCAGTGCTGGTGGACTAGCGGGGGCGTTAGATACGCAGTATTTT
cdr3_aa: CSAGGLAGALDTQYF

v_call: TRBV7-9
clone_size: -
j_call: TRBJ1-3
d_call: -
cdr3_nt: TGTGCCAGCCTTTCTCGTGGGGGAGGCTTGGTCTCGTCTGGAAACACCATATATTTT
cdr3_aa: CASLSRGGGLVSSGNTIYF

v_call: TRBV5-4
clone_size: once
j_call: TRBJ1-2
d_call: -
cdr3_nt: TGTGCCAGCAGCCCGGAGGGGCAGATCGGGGTCTATGGCTACACCTTC
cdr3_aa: CASSPEGQIGVYGYTF

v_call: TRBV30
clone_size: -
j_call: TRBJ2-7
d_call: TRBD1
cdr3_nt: TGTGCCTGGAAGGGACAGGTCTCCTACGAGCAGTACTTC
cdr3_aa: CAWKGQVSYEQYF

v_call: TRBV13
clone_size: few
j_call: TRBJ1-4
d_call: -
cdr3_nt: TGTGCCAGCAGCTCCTCTGACAGCGAAAAACTGTTTTTT
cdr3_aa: CASSSSDSEKLFF

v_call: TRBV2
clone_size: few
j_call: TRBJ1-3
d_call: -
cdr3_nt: TGTGCCAGCAGTAAGGGGTCTGGAAACACCATATATTTT
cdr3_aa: CASSKGSGNTIYF

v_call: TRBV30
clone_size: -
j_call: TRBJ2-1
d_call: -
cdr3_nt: TGTGCCTGGACTGCCCCCGGTGAACGGGGATACAATGAGCAGTTCTTC
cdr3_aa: CAWTAPGERGYNEQFF

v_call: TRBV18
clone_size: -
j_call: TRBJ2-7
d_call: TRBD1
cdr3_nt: TGTGCCAGCTCATGGGCAGGGGGCAACGAGCAGTACTTC
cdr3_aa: CASSWAGGNEQYF

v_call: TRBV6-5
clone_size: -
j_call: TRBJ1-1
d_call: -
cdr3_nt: TGTGCCAGCAGCCAGCGCGGGGCGATGAACACTGAAGCTTTCTTT
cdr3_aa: CASSQRGAMNTEAFF

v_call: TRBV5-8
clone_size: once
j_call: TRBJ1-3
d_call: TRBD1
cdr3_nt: TGTGCCAGCAGCGGGGGACAGGTTATCTCTGGAAACACCATATATTTT
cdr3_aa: CASSGGQVISGNTIYF

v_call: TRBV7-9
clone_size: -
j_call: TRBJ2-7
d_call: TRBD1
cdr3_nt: TGTGCCAGCAGCTTATCGCTGGGGGACAGCTCGAGCTCCTACGAGCAGTACTTC
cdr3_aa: CASSLSLGDSSSSYEQYF

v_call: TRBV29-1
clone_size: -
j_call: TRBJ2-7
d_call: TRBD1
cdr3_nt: TGCAGCGTTGAAGACCAGGGGGACAGTGGCGAGCAGTACTTC
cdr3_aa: CSVEDQGDSGEQYF

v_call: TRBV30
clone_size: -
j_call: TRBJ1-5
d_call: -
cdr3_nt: TGTGCCTGCGAGACAGAGAGCAATCAGCCCCAGCATTTT
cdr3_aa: CACETESNQPQHF

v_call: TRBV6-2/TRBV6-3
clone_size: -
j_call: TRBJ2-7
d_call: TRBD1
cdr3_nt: TGTGCCAGCAGTTATCAGGGGGCGGGCGAGCAGTACTTC
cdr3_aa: CASSYQGAGEQYF

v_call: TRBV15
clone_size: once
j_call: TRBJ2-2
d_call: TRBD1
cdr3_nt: TGTGCCACCAGCAGAGTGGGACAGGCGAACACCGGGGAGCTGTTTTTT
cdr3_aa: CATSRVGQANTGELFF

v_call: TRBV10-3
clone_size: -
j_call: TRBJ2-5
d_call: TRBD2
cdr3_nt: TGTGCCATCAGTTCGGGGGGCCAAGAGACCCAGTACTTC
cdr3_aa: CAISSGGQETQYF

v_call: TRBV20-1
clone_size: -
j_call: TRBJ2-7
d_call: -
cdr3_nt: TGCAGTGCTAGTGAACAGGTTTCAGGCGAGCAGTACTTC
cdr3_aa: CSASEQVSGEQYF

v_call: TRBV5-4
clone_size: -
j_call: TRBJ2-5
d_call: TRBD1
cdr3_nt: TGTGCCAGCAGCTTGAAAACAGGGGAGGAGACCCAGTACTTC
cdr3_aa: CASSLKTGEETQYF

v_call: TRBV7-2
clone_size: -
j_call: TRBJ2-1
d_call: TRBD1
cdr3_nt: TGTGCCAGCAGCTTATACGGGACAGGATCCTACAATGAGCAGTTCTTC
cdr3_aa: CASSLYGTGSYNEQFF

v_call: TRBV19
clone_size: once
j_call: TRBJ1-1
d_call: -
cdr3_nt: TGTGCCAGTAGACCGGGACATCCCTTCATGAACACTGAAGCTTTCTTT
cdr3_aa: CASRPGHPFMNTEAFF

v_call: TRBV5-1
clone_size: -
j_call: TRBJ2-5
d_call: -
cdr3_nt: TGCGCCAGCAGCTTGCTAGGGGCAGGAGAGACCCAGTACTTC
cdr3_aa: CASSLLGAGETQYF

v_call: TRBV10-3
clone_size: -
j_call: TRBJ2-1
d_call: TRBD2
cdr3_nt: TGTGCCATTTCTAGCGGGGGGTTCCGTGAGCAGTTCTTC
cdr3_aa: CAISSGGFREQFF

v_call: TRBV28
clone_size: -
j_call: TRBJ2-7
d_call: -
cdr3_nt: TGTGCCAGCAGCTCAGGGAAACTAGAGCAGTACTTC
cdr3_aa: CASSSGKLEQYF

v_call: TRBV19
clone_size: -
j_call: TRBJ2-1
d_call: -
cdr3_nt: TGTGCCAGTAGTGCGAGGGGGAATGAGCAGTTCTTC
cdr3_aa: CASSARGNEQFF

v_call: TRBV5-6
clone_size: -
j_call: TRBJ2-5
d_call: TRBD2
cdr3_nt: TGTGCCAGCAGCTCCCGGGGGAGCGGGGGGGCTCGAGAGACCCAGTACTTC
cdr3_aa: CASSSRGSGGARETQYF

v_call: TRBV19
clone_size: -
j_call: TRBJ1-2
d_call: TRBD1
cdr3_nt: TGTGCCAGTAGTATTTCGACAGGGGGCTATGGCTACACCTTC
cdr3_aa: CASSISTGGYGYTF

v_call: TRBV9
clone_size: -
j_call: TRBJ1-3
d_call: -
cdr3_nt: TGTGCCAGCAGCACTCAACAGGGTGGAGGAAACACCATATATTTT
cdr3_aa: CASSTQQGGGNTIYF

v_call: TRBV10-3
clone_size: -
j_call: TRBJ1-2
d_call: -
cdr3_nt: TGTGCCATCAGCCAGGGCTATGGCTACACCTTC
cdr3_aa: CAISQGYGYTF

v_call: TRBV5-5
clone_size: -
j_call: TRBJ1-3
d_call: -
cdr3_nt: TGTGCCAGCAGCCCCGGTTTATATGGAAACACCATATATTTT
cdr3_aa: CASSPGLYGNTIYF